The 17 T cell receptor beta chains given below trace back to one sample, sequenced in a study of blood T cell repertoires in COVID-19 (dated by TCRdb to the early 2020s). Library preparation used the immunoSEQ multiplex PCR assay. TCRdb limited this immuneACCESS table to in-frame rearrangements with V and J called. A share of clones is missing; checked studies link under half to unresolved V genes, and the rest is unexplained. For this sample there are under 200,000 clones; 88% appear just once. The biggest ten clones account for 1.5% to 2% of the sample. Sequenced: peripheral blood. Receptor source: a man aged 18 to 30 with active or convalescent COVID-19.

This clone has more than one count but fewer than ten. CDR3 in DNA: TGTGCCAGTAGTCCGGAGATGACGCCCCAGCATTTT. As protein: CASSPEMTPQHF. This chain uses TRBV19 with TRBJ1-5; D is uncertain. The CDR3 consists of 12 residues. V was clipped by 5 bases and J by 9 bases, with 11 bases between them. Germline-derived CDR1 and CDR2 are LNHDA and SQIVND (reference sequence).

V and J are TRBV15 and TRBJ1-1; D might be TRBD1 (5 bases). Per the germline V gene, CDR1 is LNHNV and CDR2 is YYDKDF (reference sequence). The CDR3 is 18 amino acids. The ends were cut back, 1 base at V and 1 base at J, with 19 bases in the middle. The chain's CDR3 is CATSRVRSSRGKNTEAFF. The DNA of the CDR3 is TGTGCCACCAGCAGAGTACGATCTTCACGGGGGAAGAACACTGAAGCTTTCTTT.

The chain is built from TRBV27 and TRBJ1-5; 7 bases are a match to TRBD1. After removal of 6 bases from V and 0 bases from J, the junction contained 2 bases not matched to a gene. The CDR3 is made up of 14 amino acids. The V gene's germline CDR1 is MNHEY and CDR2 SMNVEV (reference sequence). The CDR3 sequence is CASSRDSSNQPQHF. For the CDR3, the DNA is TGTGCCAGCAGCCGGGACAGTAGCAATCAGCCCCAGCATTTT.

This chain connects TRBV9 to TRBJ2-7; tentatively, D is TRBD2 (6 bases). Germline CDR1 SGDLS, CDR2 YYNGEE. The CDR3 length is 18 residues. The V gene lost 1 base and the J gene lost 0 bases, with 20 bases spanning the gap. CDR3: CASSVSTPGTQTSYEQYF. In DNA form, the CDR3 reads TGTGCCAGCAGCGTATCCACACCCGGGACTCAGACCTCCTACGAGCAGTACTTC.

The chain recombines TRBV4-2 with TRBJ1-2; 7 bases fit TRBD1. The CDR3 totals 18 residues. V shed 0 bases and J 0 bases; nucleotides not matched to a gene: 10. CDR1 and CDR2 from the germline V gene are LGHNA and YNFKEQ. The CDR3 protein is CASSQDTPGTATNYGYTF. The CDR3 DNA follows: TGTGCCAGCAGCCAAGATACCCCCGGGACAGCTACTAACTATGGCTACACCTTC.

The rearrangement joins TRBV29-1 to TRBJ1-2; D is unclear. This CDR3 is built from 11 residues. Germline V gene sequence: CDR1 SQVTM, CDR2 ANQGSEA. The DNA of the CDR3 is TGCACCGCCGAGGGTGACTATGGCTACACCTTC. Translation gives CTAEGDYGYTF.

This clone was observed a single time. The rearrangement uses TRBV5-1 and TRBJ2-1; D ambiguous. The germline gives CDR1 SGHRS, CDR2 YFSETQ. The CDR3 loop spans 14 amino acids. V lost 2 bases and J 9 bases, leaving 15 bases between the germline ends. This CDR3 is CASSFSTNRVEQFF. The CDR3 bases are TGCGCCAGCAGCTTCTCGACCAACCGGGTTGAGCAGTTCTTC.

The chain joins TRBV19 to TRBJ2-2; possibly TRBD1 for D (5 bases). This CDR3 is built from 16 residues. The germline V gene encodes CDR1 LNHDA and CDR2 SQIVND (reference sequence). V was shortened by 0 bases and J by 1 base, with 9 bases between the two germline ends. The CDR3 DNA sequence: TGTGCCAGTAGTATAGACACAACAGGGAACACCGGGGAGCTGTTTTTT. Translating gives CASSIDTTGNTGELFF.

This clone occurred once. The chain uses TRBV6-1 and TRBJ2-2; D unresolved. The CDR3 sequence is 11 residues long. Trimming cost V 3 bases and J 6 bases, with 2 bases left between them. The germline V gene has CDR1 MNHNS and CDR2 SASEGT. The CDR3 reads CASSDAGELFF. DNA of the CDR3: TGTGCCAGCAGTGACGCCGGGGAGCTGTTTTTT.

This chain links TRBV5-4 with TRBJ2-1; weak D call: TRBD2 (6 bases). CDR3 length: 17 residues. The germline CDR1 and CDR2 sequences are SGHNT and YYREEE (reference sequence). Trimming removed 0 bases at V and 2 bases at J, with 15 bases between. CDR3 nucleotide sequence: TGTGCCAGCAGCTTGGAGGTGGGAGGAACAGCCTACAATGAGCAGTTCTTC. Residues: CASSLEVGGTAYNEQFF.

V gene TRBV2 combines with J gene TRBJ2-5, with 9 bases matching TRBD2. The length of the CDR3 is 18 residues. With V trimmed by 0 bases and J by 2 bases, 10 bases remained unmatched. The germline V gene encodes CDR1 SNHLY and CDR2 FYNNEI. The chain's CDR3 is CASSEANGIAGEQETQYF. The CDR3 region has the DNA TGTGCCAGCAGTGAAGCGAATGGGATAGCGGGAGAACAAGAGACCCAGTACTTC.

The rearrangement links TRBV4-2 to TRBJ1-1; the D is unclear. The CDR3 is 12 amino acids. V lost 3 bases, J lost 5 bases, and 7 bases lay in between. CDR1 is LGHNA, CDR2 YNFKEQ, per germline. The CDR3 protein is CASSQGQTEAFF. CDR3 in DNA: TGTGCCAGCAGCCAGGGCCAAACTGAAGCTTTCTTT.

Concerning this clone itself: The junction does not match germline at one end; this may be a read error. The chain carries TRBV13 and TRBJ1-1; D may be TRBD1 (6 bases). The CDR3 covers 13 residues. In germline, CDR1 is PRHDT, CDR2 FYEKMQ (reference sequence). DNA for the CDR3: TGTGCCAGCAGTCTAGGACAGAACGCTGAAGCTTTCTTT. This encodes CASSLGQNAEAFF.

The chain couples TRBV14 to TRBJ2-1; 11 positions match TRBD2. Germline V gene data show CDR1 as SGHDN and CDR2 as FVKESK. This CDR3 spans 15 amino acids. The V gene end was trimmed by 8 bases and the J gene end by 3 bases; junction bases not matched to a gene: 6. CDR3 region: CASRKTSGVYNEQFF. CDR3 nucleotide sequence: TGTGCCAGCCGAAAGACTAGCGGGGTCTACAATGAGCAGTTCTTC.

This clone was detected only a few times. This rearrangement joins TRBV7-3 to TRBJ2-7; the match to TRBD1 covers 9 bases. The CDR3 extends over 14 amino acids. V was pared by 5 bases and J by 3 bases, with 5 bases of the junction left unmatched. Germline assignment: CDR1 SGHTA and CDR2 FQGTGA. This chain's CDR3 is CASSRQGGDYEQYF. CDR3 coding DNA: TGTGCCAGCAGCCGACAGGGGGGCGACTACGAGCAGTACTTC.

The sample holds a few counts of this clone. The chain couples TRBV5-4 to TRBJ1-5; no firm D call. There are 14 residues in the CDR3. Germline values: CDR1 SGHNT, CDR2 YYREEE (reference sequence). V was clipped by 1 base and J by 0 bases, with 5 bases between them. CDR3 bases: TGTGCCAGCAGCTTGTCGGGTAGCAATCAGCCCCAGCATTTT. This gives the protein CASSLSGSNQPQHF.

The chain is built from TRBV3-1 (or the pseudogene TRBV3-2) and TRBJ2-7; D unresolved. V lost 7 bases to trimming and J lost 2 bases, with 15 bases between them. Germline-derived CDR1 and CDR2 are LGHDT and YNNKEL (reference sequence). The CDR3 extends over 14 amino acids. The CDR3 DNA reads TGTGCCAGCACCCGATCCCCCGCAGCCTACGAGCAGTACTTC. Translation: CASTRSPAAYEQYF.